The 18 T cell receptor beta chains below come from one sample, sequenced in a study of blood T cell repertoires in COVID-19. Produced via immunoSEQ multiplex PCR; TCRdb's table is partial and in-frame only. This table has some 120,000 clones, 81% appearing once. The material sequenced was peripheral blood. The receptors originated from a human donor in a cohort sampled during active COVID-19.

V and J are TRBV11-2 and TRBJ2-7; TRBD2 agrees at 9 bases. This CDR3 is 15 amino acids long. V dropped 5 bases and J dropped 2; count of bases not matched to a gene: 7. Germline CDR1 is SGHAT and CDR2 is FQNNGV. This CDR3 reads CASSEGGLATYEQYF. The CDR3 bases are TGTGCCAGCAGCGAGGGGGGACTAGCAACCTACGAGCAGTACTTC.

The rearrangement uses TRBV11-2 and TRBJ2-5, with TRBD1 matching 10 bases. Trimming removed 5 bases from V and 4 bases from J; junction bases left unmatched: 7. Per germline, CDR1 SGHAT and CDR2 FQNNGV. This CDR3 is 15 amino acids long. The CDR3 sequence is CASSPGQGSGETQYF. CDR3 sequence (DNA): TGTGCCAGCAGCCCGGGACAGGGGTCGGGAGAGACCCAGTACTTC.

This clone was detected only once. The chain uses TRBV4-3 and TRBJ1-6, with TRBD1 matching 10 bases. The CDR3 spans 15 residues. Trimming took 3 bases from V and 9 from J; bases not matched to a gene: 5. Germline V gives CDR1 LGHNA, CDR2 YSLEER. The CDR3 DNA is TGCGCCAGCAGCCAGCGGACAGGGGGTGGTTCACCCCTCCACTTT. It is translated as CASSQRTGGGSPLHF.

This clone was seen just once. The chain links TRBV5-6 to TRBJ2-7, with D possibly being TRBD1 (6 bases). The CDR3 runs 14 residues. From germline, CDR1 is SGHDT and CDR2 YYEEEE. V lost 4 bases, J lost 3 bases, and 14 bases lay in between. The CDR3 loop reads CASSAQGNFYEQYF. The CDR3 DNA is TGTGCCAGCAGCGCGCAGGGGAACTTCTACGAGCAGTACTTC.

V gene TRBV19 combines with J gene TRBJ2-3; TRBD2 aligns across 12 bases. CDR1 is LNHDA and CDR2 is SQIVND in the germline V gene (reference sequence). This CDR3 has 18 residues. With 4 bases clipped from V and 6 bases from J, the junction kept 14 bases outside the gene matches. The CDR3 region is CASSRASRASGRADTQYF. DNA for the CDR3: TGTGCCAGTAGTAGGGCCTCGAGGGCTAGCGGGAGGGCCGATACGCAGTATTTT.

This chain links TRBV9 with TRBJ1-5; TRBD1 matches at 8 bases. This CDR3 has 15 residues. Germline trimming cut 4 bases from V and 4 bases from J; bases unmatched to any gene: 7. Germline loops: CDR1 SGDLS, CDR2 YYNGEE. CDR3 DNA sequence: TGTGCCAGCAGCCCCAACGGACAGGGTAATCAGCCCCAGCATTTT. As protein: CASSPNGQGNQPQHF.

The V call is TRBV28, the J call TRBJ1-1; TRBD1 agrees at 7 bases. CDR3 size: 12 residues. CDR1 MDHEN and CDR2 SYDVKM come from the germline V gene. V was clipped by 6 bases and J by 11 bases; unmatched bases: 9. CDR3 sequence reads: CASSPRQGGAFF. The CDR3 DNA is TGTGCCAGCAGCCCACGACAGGGCGGCGCTTTCTTT.

This chain links TRBV6-4 with TRBJ1-2; 12 positions agree with TRBD1. Trimming removed 2 bases from V and 8 bases from J; junction bases left unmatched: 9. The germline gives CDR1 MRHNA, CDR2 SNTAGT. This CDR3 region has 16 residues. Written as DNA, the CDR3 is TGTGCCAGCAGTGACCAAACCGGGACAGGGGGCGCGGGCTACACCTTC. Amino acids: CASSDQTGTGGAGYTF.

This clone was seen only a few times. The V call is TRBV19, the J call TRBJ1-2; 9 bases align to TRBD1. The CDR3 is 16 amino acids. Germline lookup yields CDR1 LNHDA and CDR2 SQIVND (reference sequence). V lost 4 bases, J lost 8 bases, and 14 bases stayed unmatched. In nucleotides, the CDR3 is TGTGCCAGTAGTAGGGATACAGGGGGCGTAAGACGAGGCTACACCTTC. Translation gives CASSRDTGGVRRGYTF.

The chain links TRBV7-9 to TRBJ2-2, with D uncertain. Trimming left V 5 bases short and J 6 bases short, with 10 bases between. From germline, CDR1 is SEHNR and CDR2 FQNEAQ (reference sequence). CDR3 length: 13 amino acids. CDR3 protein: CASSAANSGELFF. For the CDR3, the DNA is TGTGCCAGCAGCGCGGCCAATTCCGGGGAGCTGTTTTTT.

This chain connects TRBV28 to TRBJ1-3; 8 bases map to TRBD1. The trim removed 5 bases at V and 5 bases at J, leaving 8 bases unmatched. The germline V gene encodes CDR1 MDHEN and CDR2 SYDVKM. The CDR3 extends over 15 amino acids. The CDR3 loop reads CASSPYGQGRNTIYF. The CDR3 region has the DNA TGTGCCAGCAGTCCGTACGGACAGGGTAGAAACACCATATATTTT.

The gene calls are TRBV27 and TRBJ2-7; 13 bases are shared with TRBD2. The J segment lost 7 bases and the V segment lost 6 bases, leaving 15 bases of the junction unmatched. This CDR3 region has 17 residues. Per the germline V gene, CDR1 is MNHEY and CDR2 is SMNVEV (reference sequence). The CDR3 protein is CASRGRLAGGPVEEQYF. CDR3 coding DNA: TGTGCCAGCAGGGGACGACTAGCGGGAGGCCCCGTGGAAGAGCAGTACTTC.

This chain uses TRBV4-1 with TRBJ2-5, with 8 bases aligning to TRBD2. The CDR3 contains 17 residues. V dropped 3 bases and J dropped 5; count of bases not matched to a gene: 14. The germline V gene encodes CDR1 MGHRA and CDR2 YSYEKL. CDR3 bases: TGCGCCAGCAGCCAGCCCAAGACAAATAGCGGGATCGAGACCCAGTACTTC. Amino acids: CASSQPKTNSGIETQYF.

V and J are TRBV18 and TRBJ2-7; TRBD1 matches at 9 bases. CDR3 length equals 13 residues. Germline loops: CDR1 KGHSH, CDR2 LQKENI. V shed 3 bases and J 6 bases; nucleotides not matched to a gene: 3. For the CDR3, the DNA is TGTGCCAGCTCACCCGGGACAGGGCTCGAGCAGTACTTC. Translated, it gives CASSPGTGLEQYF.

V gene TRBV2 combines with J gene TRBJ1-2, with 8 nucleotides matching TRBD1. CDR3 length: 14 residues. Per the germline V gene, CDR1 is SNHLY and CDR2 is FYNNEI. V was pared by 7 bases and J by 0 bases, with 4 bases of the junction left unmatched. The CDR3 loop reads CASTDRGSNYGYTF. Here the CDR3 DNA reads TGTGCCAGCACCGACAGGGGTTCTAACTATGGCTACACCTTC.

The CDR3 region has the DNA TGTGCCAGCAGCACGGGACTAGCGGGGACCTACGAGCAGTACTTC. This gives the protein CASSTGLAGTYEQYF. V gene TRBV5-5 combines with J gene TRBJ2-7; 13 nucleotides match TRBD2. The germline gives CDR1 SGHKS, CDR2 YYEKEE (reference sequence). After removal of 4 bases from V and 2 bases from J, the junction contained 3 bases not matched to a gene. CDR3 length: 15 residues.

Only a few counts were recorded for this clone. This chain uses TRBV4-1 with TRBJ1-1, with 7 bases identical to TRBD1. The germline CDR1 and CDR2 sequences are MGHRA and YSYEKL. The CDR3 is 15 residues long. V shed 4 bases and J 5 bases; nucleotides not matched to a gene: 10. The DNA of the CDR3 is TGCGCCAGCAGCCGACCGCGAGACAGGGATACTGAAGCTTTCTTT. Translating it yields CASSRPRDRDTEAFF.

Comments on this clone: Other DNA sequences within the sample encode an identical CDR3. The rearrangement links TRBV18 to TRBJ2-5, with a tentative D call TRBD2 (6 bases). From germline, CDR1 is KGHSH and CDR2 LQKENI. This CDR3 has 13 residues. V lost 3 bases to trimming and J lost 1 base, with 6 bases between them. The CDR3: CASSPGLQETQYF. The CDR3 coding sequence is TGTGCCAGCTCACCGGGACTCCAAGAGACCCAGTACTTC.